The rows below give T cell receptor beta chains drawn from one sample of a study of T-cell memory formation after mild COVID-19. One entry per CDR3 protein, called by TCRdb with MiXCR from the 5' RACE reads. The data hold roughly 260,000 distinct CDR3 sequences, with 15% to 20% observed a single time. Material for sequencing was PBMCs or a T cell subset sorted from them (not recorded which). These receptors all stem from a young man who had mild COVID-19 (a few samples of this study predate the infection). Cell type and time point are not known. CDR3s include the opening cysteine and the closing phenylalanine or tryptophan. The D gene is left open where the match is weak. Part of the rows lack a size; the others show once, few, many or a class for expanded clones.

clone size	V gene	D gene	J gene	CDR3 protein	CDR3 DNA
NA	TRBV7-3	TRBD1	TRBJ1-1	CASSVGGQGWTEAFF	TGTGCCAGCAGCGTAGGGGGACAGGGTTGGACTGAAGCTTTCTTT
NA	TRBV5-1	NA	TRBJ1-5	CASSLAGPSRLYSNQPQHF	TGCGCCAGCAGCTTGGCTGGTCCCTCCCGGTTATATAGCAATCAGCCCCAGCATTTT
few	TRBV19	NA	TRBJ2-2	CASSIQPPGATGELFF	TGTGCCAGTAGTATACAACCCCCAGGGGCCACCGGGGAGCTGTTTTTT
NA	TRBV3-1	TRBD2	TRBJ2-4	CASSQGTGLAGGNIQYF	TGTGCCAGCAGCCAGGGGACCGGACTAGCGGGGGGGAACATTCAGTACTTC
NA	TRBV18	NA	TRBJ1-4	CASSPTEGRGEKLFF	TGTGCCAGCTCACCAACGGAGGGAAGGGGGGAAAAACTGTTTTTT
few	TRBV5-1	TRBD1	TRBJ2-3	CASSSLFRQGATDTQYF	TGCGCCAGCAGCTCCCTGTTCAGACAGGGGGCCACAGATACGCAGTATTTT
few	TRBV4-2	NA	TRBJ2-2	CASSQVLGRNTGELFF	TGTGCCAGCAGCCAAGTCCTTGGGAGGAACACCGGGGAGCTGTTTTTT
few	TRBV6-2/TRBV6-3	TRBD1	TRBJ1-1	CASSYGQGRRAFF	TGTGCCAGCAGCTACGGACAGGGCAGGCGTGCTTTCTTT
few	TRBV7-2	NA	TRBJ1-1	CASSIGGSRLEAFF	TGTGCCAGCAGCATTGGGGGGAGTCGCTTAGAAGCTTTCTTT
NA	TRBV12-3/TRBV12-4	NA	TRBJ1-1	CASSFWGYTEAFF	TGTGCCAGCAGTTTTTGGGGTTACACTGAAGCTTTCTTT
NA	TRBV20-1	TRBD1	TRBJ2-7	CSAGRPGTGNEQYF	TGCAGTGCCGGACGTCCCGGGACAGGGAACGAGCAGTACTTC
few	TRBV6-5	NA	TRBJ2-3	CASSYDPAATDTQYF	TGTGCCAGCAGTTATGACCCAGCCGCCACAGATACGCAGTATTTT
NA	TRBV6-1	TRBD1	TRBJ2-1	CASNLDRGQGEQFF	TGTGCCAGCAACCTGGACAGGGGGCAAGGAGAGCAGTTCTTC
NA	TRBV29-1	NA	TRBJ1-5	CSVGGLEMNQPQHF	TGCAGCGTTGGAGGTCTTGAAATGAATCAGCCCCAGCATTTT
few	TRBV4-2	NA	TRBJ1-2	CASSQEAENYGYTF	TGTGCCAGCAGCCAAGAGGCAGAGAACTATGGCTACACCTTC
few	TRBV5-5	TRBD2	TRBJ2-1	CASSLVKAGARLYNEQFF	TGTGCCAGCAGCTTGGTGAAAGCGGGGGCCCGCCTTTACAATGAGCAGTTCTTC
many	TRBV5-1	NA	TRBJ1-1	CASSLTLGSTEAFF	TGCGCCAGCAGCTTGACATTGGGTAGCACTGAAGCTTTCTTT
NA	TRBV4-1	NA	TRBJ1-2	CASSHYEGVGGYTF	TGCGCCAGCAGCCACTACGAGGGTGTGGGGGGCTACACCTTC
NA	TRBV4-1	NA	TRBJ1-1	CASSHSEGEAEAFF	TGCGCCAGCAGCCACTCGGAGGGGGAGGCTGAAGCTTTCTTT
NA	TRBV29-1	NA	TRBJ2-5	CSVRQVGGETQYF	TGCAGCGTTCGACAGGTGGGGGGAGAGACCCAGTACTTC
few	TRBV4-2	TRBD1	TRBJ1-2	CASSLLEGQGTLNYGYTF	TGTGCCAGCAGCCTCCTCGAGGGACAGGGGACCCTTAACTATGGCTACACCTTC
NA	TRBV10-3	NA	TRBJ2-3	CAINPRGTQATDTQYF	TGTGCCATCAACCCCCGGGGGACGCAAGCCACAGATACGCAGTATTTT
NA	TRBV6-2/TRBV6-3	TRBD1	TRBJ2-1	CASSGTGGFNEQFF	TGTGCCAGCAGCGGGACAGGGGGCTTCAATGAGCAGTTCTTC
NA	TRBV6-5	NA	TRBJ1-2	CASSYLSANYGYTF	TGTGCCAGCAGTTACTTGTCAGCTAACTATGGCTACACCTTC
NA	TRBV6-2/TRBV6-3	TRBD1	TRBJ1-2	CASSPGQAFRYTF	TGTGCCAGCAGCCCCGGACAGGCATTTCGCTACACCTTC
many	TRBV11-3	NA	TRBJ2-1	CASSASFSDNEQFF	TGTGCCAGCAGCGCTAGCTTTAGCGACAATGAGCAGTTCTTC
many	TRBV5-1	NA	TRBJ2-3	CASSPGRQSTDTQYF	TGCGCCAGCAGCCCCGGACGTCAGAGCACAGATACGCAGTATTTT
NA	TRBV28	NA	TRBJ1-5	CASSPPDYQPQHF	TGTGCCAGCAGTCCCCCTGATTATCAGCCCCAGCATTTT